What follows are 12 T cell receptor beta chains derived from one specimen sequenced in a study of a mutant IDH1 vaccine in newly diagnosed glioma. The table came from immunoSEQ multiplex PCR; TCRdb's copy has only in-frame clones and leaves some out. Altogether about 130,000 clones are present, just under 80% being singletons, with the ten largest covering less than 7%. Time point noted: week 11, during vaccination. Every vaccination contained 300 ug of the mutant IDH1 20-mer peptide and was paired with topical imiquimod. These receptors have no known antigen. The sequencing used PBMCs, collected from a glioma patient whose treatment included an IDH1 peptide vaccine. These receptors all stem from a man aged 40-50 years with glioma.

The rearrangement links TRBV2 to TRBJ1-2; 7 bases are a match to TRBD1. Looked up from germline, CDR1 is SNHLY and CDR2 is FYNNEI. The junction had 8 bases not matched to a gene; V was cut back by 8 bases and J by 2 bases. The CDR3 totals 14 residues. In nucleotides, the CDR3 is TGTGCCAGCGACCTAGCGGGACAGAACTATGGCTACACCTTC. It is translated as CASDLAGQNYGYTF.

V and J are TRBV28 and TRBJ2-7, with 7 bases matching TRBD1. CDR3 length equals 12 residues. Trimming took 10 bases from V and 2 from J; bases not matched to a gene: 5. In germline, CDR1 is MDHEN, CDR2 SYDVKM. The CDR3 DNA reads TGTGCCACCCTGGGACAGACCTACGAGCAGTACTTC. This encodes CATLGQTYEQYF.

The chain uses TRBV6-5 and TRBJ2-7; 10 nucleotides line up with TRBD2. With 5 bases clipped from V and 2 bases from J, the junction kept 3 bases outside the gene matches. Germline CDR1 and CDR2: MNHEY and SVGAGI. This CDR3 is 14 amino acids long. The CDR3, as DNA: TGTGCCAGCAGTAGAGCGGGGGGGACCTACGAGCAGTACTTC. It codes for CASSRAGGTYEQYF.

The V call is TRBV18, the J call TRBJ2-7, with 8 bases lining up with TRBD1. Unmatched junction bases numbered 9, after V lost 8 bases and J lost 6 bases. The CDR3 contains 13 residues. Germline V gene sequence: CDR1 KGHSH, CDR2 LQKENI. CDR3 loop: CASAGTGVSEQYF. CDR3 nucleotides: TGTGCCAGCGCAGGGACAGGTGTGAGCGAGCAGTACTTC.

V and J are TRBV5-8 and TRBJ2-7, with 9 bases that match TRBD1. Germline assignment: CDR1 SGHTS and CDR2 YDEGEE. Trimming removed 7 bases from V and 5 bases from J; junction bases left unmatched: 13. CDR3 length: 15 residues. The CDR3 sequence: CASGPRGGQGHEQYF. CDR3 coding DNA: TGTGCCAGCGGACCTCGAGGGGGACAGGGACACGAGCAGTACTTC.

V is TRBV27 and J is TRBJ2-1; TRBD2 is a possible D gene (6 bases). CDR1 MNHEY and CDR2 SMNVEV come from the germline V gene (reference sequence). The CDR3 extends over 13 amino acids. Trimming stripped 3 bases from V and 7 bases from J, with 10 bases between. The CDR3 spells CASSFGGMNEQFF. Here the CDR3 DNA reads TGTGCCAGCAGTTTTGGCGGGATGAATGAGCAGTTCTTC.

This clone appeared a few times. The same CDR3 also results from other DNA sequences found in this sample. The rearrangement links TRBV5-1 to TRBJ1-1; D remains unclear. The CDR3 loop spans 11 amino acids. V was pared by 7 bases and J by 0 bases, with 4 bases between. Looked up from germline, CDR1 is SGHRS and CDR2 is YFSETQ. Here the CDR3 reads CASSLNTEAFF. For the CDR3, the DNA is TGCGCCAGCTCATTGAACACTGAAGCTTTCTTT.

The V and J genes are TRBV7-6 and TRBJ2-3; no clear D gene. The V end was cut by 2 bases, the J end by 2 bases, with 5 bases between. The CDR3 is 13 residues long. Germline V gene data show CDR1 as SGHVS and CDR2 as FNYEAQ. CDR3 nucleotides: TGTGCCAGCAGCTTAAACCCCACAGATACGCAGTATTTT. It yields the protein CASSLNPTDTQYF.

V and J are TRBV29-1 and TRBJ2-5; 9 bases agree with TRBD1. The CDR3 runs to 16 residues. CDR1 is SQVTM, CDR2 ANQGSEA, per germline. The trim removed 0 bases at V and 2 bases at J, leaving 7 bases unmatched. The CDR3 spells CSVEEGGQGLQETQYF. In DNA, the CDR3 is TGCAGCGTTGAAGAAGGGGGACAGGGTCTTCAAGAGACCCAGTACTTC.

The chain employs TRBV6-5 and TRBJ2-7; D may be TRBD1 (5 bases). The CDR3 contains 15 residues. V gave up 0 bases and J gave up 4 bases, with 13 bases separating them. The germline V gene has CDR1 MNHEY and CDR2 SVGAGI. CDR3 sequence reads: CASSYSRGLLYEQYF. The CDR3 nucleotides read TGTGCCAGCAGTTACTCAAGGGGCCTCCTTTACGAGCAGTACTTC.

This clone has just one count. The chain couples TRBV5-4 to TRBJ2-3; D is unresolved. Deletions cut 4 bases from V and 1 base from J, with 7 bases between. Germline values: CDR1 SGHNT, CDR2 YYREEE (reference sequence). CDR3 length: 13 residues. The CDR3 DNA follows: TGTGCCAGCAGCGCCTGGGGCACAGATACGCAGTATTTT. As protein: CASSAWGTDTQYF. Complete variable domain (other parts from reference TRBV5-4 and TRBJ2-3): ETGVTQSPTHLIKTRGQQVTLRCSSQSGHNTVSWYQQALGQGPQFIFQYYREEENGRGNFPPRFSGLQFPNYSSELNVNALELDDSALYLCASSAWGTDTQYFGPGTRLTVL.

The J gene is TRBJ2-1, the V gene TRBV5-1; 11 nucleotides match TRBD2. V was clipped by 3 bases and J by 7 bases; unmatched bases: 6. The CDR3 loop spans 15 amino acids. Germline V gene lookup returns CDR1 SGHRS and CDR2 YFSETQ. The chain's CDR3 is CASSSTASGRNEQFF. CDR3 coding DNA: TGCGCCAGCAGCTCGACGGCTAGCGGGAGGAATGAGCAGTTCTTC.